This TCR beta chain was profiled in a study of blood T cell repertoires in COVID-19 (TCRdb year 2020). Regarding the research as a whole: Samples covering the acute and convalescent phases of COVID-19 were provided by collaborators in the United States, Italy and Spain. The prospective study material was composed of cDNA or gDNA derived from T cells, B-cell-depleted T cells, or PBMCs. Deeply sampled blood TCRbeta repertoires from subjects exposed to, actively infected with, or recovered from COVID-19 were included in the dataset. The repertoires were released in a freely available public database intended as a resource for research on the immune response to SARS-CoV-2. Samples came from the ongoing ImmuneRACE study (first 160 participants) plus 1,254 subjects from 6 global collaborators. The sample metadata nearly always contained a de-identified subject ID, COVID-19 status, age in years and sex. HLA class I and class II types, where available, came from metadata supplied by the sample provider rather than from assay-based typing. Summary of the overall study and its limitations: The amount of clinical and demographic metadata varied by source and participant and was provided uncurated.

Participants in the prospective study were enrolled through a virtual design, were aged roughly 18 to 100 years, and lived in approximately 25 United States geographic areas. To assign participants to cohorts, the prospective study relied on clinical history that participants themselves reported in a screening survey and a study questionnaire. In the prospective study, mobile phlebotomists collected whole blood, serum and a nasopharyngeal or oropharyngeal swab from each participant. Prospective study participants could optionally give additional blood draws and questionnaires over an approximately two-month period. Blood samples from the prospective study were shipped frozen or at room temperature prior to DNA extraction. The CDR3 holds 16 amino acids from the cysteine to the phenylalanine. CDR3 DNA only is kept here, 48 bases in frame from base 1. V and J are trimmed by 5 bases and 4 bases, and the gene matches miss 7 bases of the junction. For CDR1 and CDR2, the germline V gene lists KGHDR and SFDVKD.

TCRbeta CDR3 regions were amplified from genomic DNA by means of the immunoSEQ Assay, a bias-controlled multiplex PCR. Per the authors' processing: The number of nucleated cells in each sample was estimated by amplification of reference gene primers within the assay. Sequence reads were collapsed and filtered to measure the absolute abundance of every unique TCRbeta CDR3 rearrangement. For each sample, productive Simpson clonality was calculated by taking the square root of Simpson's diversity index across productive rearrangements. TCRdb took over this immuneACCESS table, retaining in-frame rearrangements with V and J assigned. Such tables are incomplete; in checked studies, under half of the missing clones stem from an unresolved V gene, and the remainder is unexplained. That table supplies the V and J calls and clone size; D and trimming were determined from the DNA. This sample holds about 400,000 clones; approximately 91% were observed only once. In total, the top ten clones hold 2% to 2.5% of the sample.

As regards this clone: No antigen is known for it. Qualities for individual bases were not recorded, and no much larger clone is one base off.

This clonotype was obtained from a woman aged 40 to 50 with acute COVID-19. Input material: PBMCs or T cells enriched from blood (not recorded which). Rearrangement joined TRBV24-1 to TRBJ2-1, and TRBD1 matches 10 of the central bases. The DNA sequence reads TGTGCCACCAGTGGTCGCCGGGACAGGGGTTACAATGAGCAGTTCTTC. This encodes CATSGRRDRGYNEQFF.